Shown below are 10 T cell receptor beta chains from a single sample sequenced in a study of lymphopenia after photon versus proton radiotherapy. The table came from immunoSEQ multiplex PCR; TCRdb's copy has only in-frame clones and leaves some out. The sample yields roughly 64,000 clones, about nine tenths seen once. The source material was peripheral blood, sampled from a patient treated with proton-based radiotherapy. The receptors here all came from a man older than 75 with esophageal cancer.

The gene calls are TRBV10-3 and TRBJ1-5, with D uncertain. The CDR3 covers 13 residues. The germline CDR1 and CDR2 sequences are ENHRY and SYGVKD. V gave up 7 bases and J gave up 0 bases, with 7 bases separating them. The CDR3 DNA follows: TGTGCCATCACCACGGATAGCAATCAGCCCCAGCATTTT. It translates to CAITTDSNQPQHF.

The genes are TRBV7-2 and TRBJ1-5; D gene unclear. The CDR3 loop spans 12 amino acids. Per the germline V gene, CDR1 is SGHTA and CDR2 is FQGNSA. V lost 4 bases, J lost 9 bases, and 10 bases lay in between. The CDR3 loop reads CASSSNEGPQHF. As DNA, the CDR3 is TGTGCCAGCAGCTCAAATGAAGGGCCCCAGCATTTT.

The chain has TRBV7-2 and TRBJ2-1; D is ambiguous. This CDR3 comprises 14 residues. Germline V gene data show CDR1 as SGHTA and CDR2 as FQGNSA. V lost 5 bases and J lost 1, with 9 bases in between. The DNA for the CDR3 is TGTGCCAGCAGCCCCCGCTGGTCCTACAATGAGCAGTTCTTC. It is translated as CASSPRWSYNEQFF.

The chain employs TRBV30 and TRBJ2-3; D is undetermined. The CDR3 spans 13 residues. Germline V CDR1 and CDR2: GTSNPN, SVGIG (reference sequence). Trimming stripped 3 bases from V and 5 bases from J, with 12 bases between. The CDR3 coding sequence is TGTGCCTGGAGCGCTCTGAATAAAGATACGCAGTATTTT. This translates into CAWSALNKDTQYF.

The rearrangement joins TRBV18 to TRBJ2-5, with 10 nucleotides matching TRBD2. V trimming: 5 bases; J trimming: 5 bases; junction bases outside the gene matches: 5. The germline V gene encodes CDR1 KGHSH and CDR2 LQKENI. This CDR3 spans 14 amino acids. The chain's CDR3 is CASSASGGYETQYF. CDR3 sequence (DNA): TGTGCCAGCTCAGCTAGCGGGGGTTATGAGACCCAGTACTTC.

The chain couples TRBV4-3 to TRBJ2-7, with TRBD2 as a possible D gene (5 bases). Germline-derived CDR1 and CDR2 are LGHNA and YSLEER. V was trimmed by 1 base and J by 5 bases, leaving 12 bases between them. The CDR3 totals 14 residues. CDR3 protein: CASSQGRVSDEQYF. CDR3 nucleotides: TGCGCCAGCAGCCAAGGGCGGGTTTCCGACGAGCAGTACTTC.

The CDR3 DNA reads TGTGCCAGCAGCTTATTGGGCACTGAAGCTTTCTTT. Its translation is CASSLLGTEAFF. The chain uses TRBV7-2 and TRBJ1-1; no clear D. The V and J ends lost 2 bases and 4 bases respectively, with 5 bases between them. CDR3 length equals 12 residues. CDR1 and CDR2 from the germline V gene are SGHTA and FQGNSA.

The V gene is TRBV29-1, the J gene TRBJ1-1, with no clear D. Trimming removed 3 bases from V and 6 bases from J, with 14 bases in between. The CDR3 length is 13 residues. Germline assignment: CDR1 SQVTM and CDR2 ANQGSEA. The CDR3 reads CSVDQVESAEAFF. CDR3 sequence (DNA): TGCAGCGTTGATCAGGTAGAGTCCGCTGAAGCTTTCTTT.

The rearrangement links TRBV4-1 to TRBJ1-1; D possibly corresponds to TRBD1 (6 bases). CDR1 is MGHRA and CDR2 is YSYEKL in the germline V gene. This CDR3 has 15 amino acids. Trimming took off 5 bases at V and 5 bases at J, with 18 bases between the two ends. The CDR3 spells CASSLPLDRTTEAFF. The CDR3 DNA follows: TGCGCCAGCAGCTTACCATTGGACAGAACAACTGAAGCTTTCTTT.

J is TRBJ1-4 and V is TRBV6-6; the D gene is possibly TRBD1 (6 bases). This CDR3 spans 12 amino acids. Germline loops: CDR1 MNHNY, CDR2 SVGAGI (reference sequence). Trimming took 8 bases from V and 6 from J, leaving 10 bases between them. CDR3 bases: TGTGCCAGCGGGGGCGATGATGAAAAACTGTTTTTT. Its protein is CASGGDDEKLFF.